Listed below are T cell receptor beta chains from one sample, sequenced in a study of blood T cell repertoires in COVID-19. The data were produced by immunoSEQ multiplex PCR, yet TCRdb's version contains in-frame clones alone and is incomplete. Here the sample spans some 100,000 clones, around 86% being singletons. Sequencing input: peripheral blood. All receptors come from a woman aged 70-85 years with acute or convalescent COVID-19. The CDR3 runs from the conserved cysteine through the conserved F or W. A D gene is named only where the DNA matches it firmly. Size is stated for part of the rows, as once, few or many counts, or as a class when the clone is expanded.

J,size,V,D,CDR3,DNA
TRBJ1-4,-,TRBV18,-,CASSPDKEKLFF,TGTGCCAGCTCACCAGACAAGGAAAAACTGTTTTTT
TRBJ2-5,-,TRBV9,-,CASSQGSETQYF,TGTGCCAGCAGCCAGGGGTCCGAGACCCAGTACTTC
TRBJ2-3,-,TRBV30,-,CAWMRDTDTQYF,TGTGCCTGGATGAGGGACACAGATACGCAGTATTTT
TRBJ1-1,-,TRBV6-5,TRBD1,CASSSPTGLNTEAFF,TGTGCCAGCAGTAGTCCGACAGGGTTGAACACTGAAGCTTTCTTT
TRBJ2-1,once,TRBV5-4,-,CASSLQFSYNEQFF,TGTGCCAGCAGCTTACAGTTCTCCTACAATGAGCAGTTCTTC
TRBJ2-2,-,TRBV25-1,TRBD2,CASTPHSLAGGFTGELFF,TGTGCCAGCACACCCCACTCACTAGCGGGAGGATTCACCGGGGAGCTGTTTTTT
TRBJ1-2,-,TRBV6-2/TRBV6-3,-,CASSYRGQGRVNYGYTF,TGTGCCAGCAGTTACCGAGGCCAGGGGAGAGTTAACTATGGCTACACCTTC
TRBJ2-1,-,TRBV7-2,TRBD2,CASSLASGSSYNEQFF,TGTGCCAGCAGCTTAGCTAGCGGGAGTTCCTACAATGAGCAGTTCTTC
TRBJ1-5,once,TRBV6-6,-,CASRDQFYSNQPQHF,TGTGCCAGCAGAGATCAGTTTTATAGCAATCAGCCCCAGCATTTT
TRBJ2-2,-,TRBV9,TRBD1,CASSAPGQGSATGELFF,TGTGCCAGCAGCGCCCCGGGACAGGGATCGGCCACCGGGGAGCTGTTTTTT
TRBJ2-1,-,TRBV7-9,-,CASSYDRFSYNEQFF,TGTGCCAGCAGCTATGACAGGTTCTCCTACAATGAGCAGTTCTTC
TRBJ1-1,-,TRBV27,-,CASRPKSDRRLAFF,TGTGCCAGCAGACCAAAGTCGGACAGAAGATTAGCTTTCTTT
TRBJ1-2,-,TRBV5-1,-,CASSFTQGYGGYTF,TGCGCCAGCAGCTTCACACAGGGTTATGGTGGCTACACCTTC
TRBJ1-3,-,TRBV5-1,TRBD1,CASSLGSGGTGNTIYF,TGCGCCAGCAGCTTGGGCTCAGGGGGCACCGGAAACACCATATATTTT
TRBJ1-3,-,TRBV6-6,TRBD1,CASSSGTGISF,TGTGCCAGCAGCTCCGGGACAGGGATTAGTTTT
TRBJ1-2,-,TRBV10-2,TRBD1,CASSLGQGNYGYTF,TGCGCCAGCAGTTTAGGACAGGGAAACTATGGCTACACCTTC
TRBJ1-1,-,TRBV6-5,-,CASSFGQIEAFF,TGTGCCAGCAGCTTCGGACAGATTGAAGCTTTCTTT
TRBJ1-4,-,TRBV5-4,-,CASSFGGVNEKLFF,TGTGCCAGCAGCTTTGGAGGGGTGAATGAAAAACTGTTTTTT
TRBJ1-2,-,TRBV3-1/TRBV3-2,-,CASSQVVGMNGYTF,TGTGCCAGCAGCCAAGTGGTCGGGATGAATGGCTACACCTTC
TRBJ1-1,-,TRBV6-5,TRBD1,CATTSSNRGTEAFF,TGTGCCACTACAAGTTCGAACAGGGGGACTGAAGCTTTCTTT
TRBJ2-1,once,TRBV28,TRBD2,CASSEAGGSPYNEQFF,TGTGCCAGCAGTGAGGCGGGAGGATCGCCCTACAATGAGCAGTTCTTC
TRBJ1-5,few,TRBV6-5,-,CASKTGNLNQPQHF,TGTGCCAGCAAGACGGGAAACTTAAATCAGCCCCAGCATTTT
TRBJ1-4,-,TRBV5-6,-,CASSGGASGKLFF,TGTGCCAGCAGTGGGGGGGCATCAGGAAAACTGTTTTTT
TRBJ2-7,-,TRBV6-2/TRBV6-3,TRBD2,CASSYRTSGRTSYEQYF,TGTGCCAGCAGTTATCGGACTAGCGGGAGGACCTCCTACGAGCAGTACTTC
TRBJ2-7,-,TRBV3-1/TRBV3-2,-,CASSQDRFEQYF,TGTGCCAGCAGCCAAGATCGGTTCGAGCAGTACTTC
TRBJ1-2,-,TRBV11-2,-,CASGDRIESVYTF,TGTGCCAGCGGAGACAGGATAGAGAGTGTCTACACCTTC
TRBJ1-6,-,TRBV4-2,-,CASSQGVTATNSPLHF,TGTGCCAGCAGCCAAGGGGTCACAGCTACGAATTCACCCCTCCACTTT
TRBJ1-4,-,TRBV28,-,CASSSISSSGGRANEKLFF,TGTGCCAGCAGTTCCATCAGTTCATCGGGGGGGAGGGCTAATGAAAAACTGTTTTTT
TRBJ2-3,-,TRBV5-8,TRBD2,CASSLFGGRSTSTDTQYF,TGTGCCAGCAGCTTGTTTGGCGGGAGGTCTACTAGCACAGATACGCAGTATTTT